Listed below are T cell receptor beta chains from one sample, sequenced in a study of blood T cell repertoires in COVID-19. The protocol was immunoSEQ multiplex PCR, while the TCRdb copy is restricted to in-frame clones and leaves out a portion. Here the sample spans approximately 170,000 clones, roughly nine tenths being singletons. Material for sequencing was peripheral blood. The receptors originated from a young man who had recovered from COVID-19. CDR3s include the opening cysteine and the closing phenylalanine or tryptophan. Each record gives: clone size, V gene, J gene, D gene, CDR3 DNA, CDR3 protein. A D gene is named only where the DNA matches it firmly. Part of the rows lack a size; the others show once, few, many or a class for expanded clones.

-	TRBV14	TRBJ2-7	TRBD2	TGTGCCAGCAGCCAACGGGGAGGGTCCTACGAGCAGTACTTC	CASSQRGGSYEQYF
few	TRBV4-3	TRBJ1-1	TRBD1	TGCGCCAGCAGCCAGATCCCGGGACAGAGGGAAGCTTTCTTT	CASSQIPGQREAFF
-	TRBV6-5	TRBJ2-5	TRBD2	TGTGCCAGCAGTTACTCAACCGGGGGGTCCCAAGAGACCCAGTACTTC	CASSYSTGGSQETQYF
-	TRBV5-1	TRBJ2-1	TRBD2	TGCGCCAGCAGCGACGGGGGGACCTACAATGAGCAGTTCTTC	CASSDGGTYNEQFF
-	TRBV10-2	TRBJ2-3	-	TGCGCCAGCAGTGCCTCAGATACGCAGTATTTT	CASSASDTQYF
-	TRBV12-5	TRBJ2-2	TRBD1	TGTGCGTGGACAGGGGGCGTGAGGGTACACACCGGGGAGCTGTTTTTT	CAWTGGVRVHTGELFF
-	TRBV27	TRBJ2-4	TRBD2	TGTGCCAGCAGTACACGGACTAGCGGGAGTGTAAACAAAAACATTCAGTACTTC	CASSTRTSGSVNKNIQYF
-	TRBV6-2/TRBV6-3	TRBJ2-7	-	TGTGCCAGCAGTTACCGGGTCTTTAGCTCCTACGAGCAGTACTTC	CASSYRVFSSYEQYF
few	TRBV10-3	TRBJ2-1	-	TGTGCCATCACCCCGGACACCTACAATGAGCAGTTCTTC	CAITPDTYNEQFF
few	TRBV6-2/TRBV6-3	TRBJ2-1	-	TGTGCCAGCAGTTACTCCGGGACTCTACACAATGAGCAGTTCTTC	CASSYSGTLHNEQFF
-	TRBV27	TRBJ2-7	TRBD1	TGTGCCAGCAGTTCCCGGGACAGCCGACACGAGCAGTACTTC	CASSSRDSRHEQYF
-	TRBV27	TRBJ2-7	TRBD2	TGTGCCAGCGGGGACTACCCCTACGAGCAGTACTTC	CASGDYPYEQYF
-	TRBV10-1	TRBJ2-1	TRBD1	TGCGCCAGCAGTGAAGGTCCAGGGGGAGAGGTTAATGAGCAGTTCTTC	CASSEGPGGEVNEQFF
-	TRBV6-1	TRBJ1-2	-	TGTGCCAGCAGTGATGCGGGGGGGGCAACCAATAACTATGGCTACACCTTC	CASSDAGGATNNYGYTF
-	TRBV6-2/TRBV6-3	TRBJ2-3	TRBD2	TGTGCCAGCAGTTACACCCGAGGGACTAGTGCAGATACGCAGTATTTT	CASSYTRGTSADTQYF
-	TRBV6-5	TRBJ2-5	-	TGTGCCAGCAGTAGCCAAGCGCCAGACCGTACCCAGTACTTC	CASSSQAPDRTQYF
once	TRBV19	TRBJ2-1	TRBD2	TGTGCCAGTAGTATCACTAGCGGGAGTAGCTCCTACAATGAGCAGTTCTTC	CASSITSGSSSYNEQFF
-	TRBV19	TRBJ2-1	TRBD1	TGTGCCAGTAGTCCCCGGGACAGGCGTAATGAGCAGTTCTTC	CASSPRDRRNEQFF
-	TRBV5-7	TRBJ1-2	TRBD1	TGTGCCAGCAGCTTCGGGCAGGGGGACTATGGCTACACCTTC	CASSFGQGDYGYTF
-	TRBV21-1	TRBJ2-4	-	TGTGCCAGCAGGCTTAAGAGCGGGAGGGCCTCCAAAAACATTCAGTACTTC	CASRLKSGRASKNIQYF
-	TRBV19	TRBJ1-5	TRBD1	TGTGCCAGTAGTATTGGCGCGACAGGGTTTCCAGGGCAGCCCCAGCATTTT	CASSIGATGFPGQPQHF
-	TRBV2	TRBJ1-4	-	TGTGCCAGCAGTCCAGTGTCAACTAATGAAAAACTGTTTTTT	CASSPVSTNEKLFF
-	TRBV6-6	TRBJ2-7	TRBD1	TGTGCCAGCAGTTTACCAAAGGGGGACAGGGACGAGCAGTACTTC	CASSLPKGDRDEQYF
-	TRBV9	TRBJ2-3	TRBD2	TGTGCCAGCAGCGTAGGGGCGGGAGCTCGCACAGATACGCAGTATTTT	CASSVGAGARTDTQYF